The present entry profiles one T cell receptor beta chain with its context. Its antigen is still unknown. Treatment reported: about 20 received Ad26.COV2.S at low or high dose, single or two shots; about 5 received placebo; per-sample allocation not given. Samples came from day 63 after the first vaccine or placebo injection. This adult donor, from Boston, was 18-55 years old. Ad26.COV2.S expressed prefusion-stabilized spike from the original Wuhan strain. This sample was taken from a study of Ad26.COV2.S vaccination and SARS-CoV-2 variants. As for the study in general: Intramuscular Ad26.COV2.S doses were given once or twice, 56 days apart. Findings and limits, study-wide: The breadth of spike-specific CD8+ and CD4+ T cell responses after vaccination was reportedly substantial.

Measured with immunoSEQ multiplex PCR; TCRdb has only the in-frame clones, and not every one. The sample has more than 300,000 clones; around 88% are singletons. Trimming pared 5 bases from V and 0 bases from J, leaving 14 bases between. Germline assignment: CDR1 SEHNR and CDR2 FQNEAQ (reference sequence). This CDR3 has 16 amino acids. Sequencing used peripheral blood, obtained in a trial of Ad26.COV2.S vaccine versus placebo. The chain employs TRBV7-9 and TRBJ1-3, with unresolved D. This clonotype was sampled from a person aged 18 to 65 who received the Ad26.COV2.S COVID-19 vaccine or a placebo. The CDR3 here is CASSPPGRRSGNTIYF. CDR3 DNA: TGTGCCAGCAGCCCCCCGGGGAGGCGCTCTGGAAACACCATATATTTT.